The 25 T cell receptor beta chains below all came from one sample that was sequenced in a study of OX40 agonist ivuxolimab in advanced cancers. The method was immunoSEQ multiplex PCR; TCRdb's version includes in-frame clones alone and lacks a portion of them. The table shows around 70,000 clones, with approximately 82% occurring only once. The starting material was CD4+ or CD8+ T cells sorted from blood, obtained in a trial of the OX40 agonist ivuxolimab. The receptors stem from an adult with an advanced solid tumor such as melanoma, head and neck, liver or kidney cancer.

J is TRBJ1-6 and V is TRBV6-1, with TRBD1 matching over 7 bases. In germline, CDR1 is MNHNS, CDR2 SASEGT. The CDR3 contains 16 residues. V lost 2 bases and J lost 3; bases outside the gene matches: 4. This CDR3 is CASSERTGVYNSPLHF. The CDR3 nucleotides read TGTGCCAGCAGTGAACGCACAGGGGTCTATAATTCACCCCTCCACTTT.

In the case of this clone: In the same sample, other DNA sequences code for this CDR3. The chain carries TRBV7-2 and TRBJ2-3; D unresolved. Germline V gene lookup returns CDR1 SGHTA and CDR2 FQGNSA. CDR3 length equals 14 residues. V lost 1 base to trimming and J lost 1 base, with 6 bases between them. The chain's CDR3 is CASSLGQGTDTQYF. In DNA form, the CDR3 reads TGTGCCAGCAGCTTAGGGCAGGGCACAGATACGCAGTATTTT.

This rearrangement joins TRBV5-1 to TRBJ1-3, with D uncertain. Between the trimmed V and J ends, which lost 0 bases and 3 bases, there was a span of 10 bases. The CDR3 covers 15 residues. Looked up from germline, CDR1 is SGHRS and CDR2 is YFSETQ. CDR3 sequence: CASSLGELGGNTIYF. CDR3 coding DNA: TGCGCCAGCAGCTTGGGAGAGTTGGGTGGAAACACCATATATTTT.

The rearrangement links TRBV7-8 to TRBJ1-5; 8 nucleotides line up with TRBD1. CDR3 length equals 15 residues. Looked up from germline, CDR1 is SGHVS and CDR2 is FQNEAQ. Trimming cost V 3 bases and J 2 bases; bases outside gene matches: 3. In nucleotides, the CDR3 is TGTGCCAGCAGCTTGACAGGGGTGGGCAATCAGCCCCAGCATTTT. This codes for CASSLTGVGNQPQHF.

The chain combines TRBV7-2 with TRBJ2-2, with 8 bases matching TRBD1. CDR1 and CDR2 from the germline V gene are SGHTA and FQGNSA. CDR3 size: 15 residues. The ends lost 5 bases at V and 5 bases at J; junction bases unmatched: 7. CDR3 sequence (DNA): TGTGCCAGCAGCACCGGACAGGGAAGGACCGGGGAGCTGTTTTTT. Translated: CASSTGQGRTGELFF.

This rearrangement joins TRBV4-1 to TRBJ1-2; 9 positions agree with TRBD1. V shed 1 base and J 2 bases; nucleotides not matched to a gene: 2. The CDR3 length is 15 residues. CDR1 is MGHRA and CDR2 is YSYEKL in the germline V gene. CDR3 region: CASSQAGTGNYGYTF. In DNA form, the CDR3 reads TGCGCCAGCAGCCAAGCCGGGACAGGGAACTATGGCTACACCTTC.

This chain joins TRBV7-9 and TRBJ1-1; possibly TRBD1 for D (6 bases). The CDR3 runs 13 residues. V lost 7 bases to trimming and J lost 4 bases, with 13 bases between them. Germline V gene sequence: CDR1 SEHNR, CDR2 FQNEAQ (reference sequence). Here the CDR3 DNA reads TGTGCCAGCACCATAACAGGGTCCACTGAAGCTTTCTTT. It translates to CASTITGSTEAFF.

The CDR3: CASRGIGDSYNEQFF. DNA of the CDR3: TGTGCCAGCAGGGGAATTGGGGACTCCTACAATGAGCAGTTCTTC. V and J are TRBV11-2 and TRBJ2-1; D remains ambiguous. Germline loops: CDR1 SGHAT, CDR2 FQNNGV. Trimming removed 6 bases from V and 0 bases from J, with 12 bases in between. The CDR3 sequence is 15 residues long.

V usage is TRBV7-2 and J usage is TRBJ1-5; a weak D match, TRBD1 (5 bases). The CDR3 contains 15 residues. Germline V CDR1 and CDR2: SGHTA, FQGNSA. V shed 0 bases and J shed 4 bases, with 10 bases lying between them. CDR3 DNA: TGTGCCAGCAGCTTAGCGCGACAGCCAAATCAGCCCCAGCATTTT. This encodes CASSLARQPNQPQHF.

J is TRBJ2-4 and V is TRBV7-2; D not resolved. Germline lookup yields CDR1 SGHTA and CDR2 FQGNSA. The CDR3 runs 13 residues. V shed 3 bases and J shed 4 bases, with 7 bases lying between them. The CDR3 coding sequence is TGTGCCAGCAGCTTGGACGGAAAAAACATTCAGTACTTC. This gives the protein CASSLDGKNIQYF.

The chain combines TRBV5-4 with TRBJ1-4, with D maybe TRBD1 (5 bases). Trimming cost V 1 base and J 3 bases, with 13 bases left between them. Germline lookup yields CDR1 SGHNT and CDR2 YYREEE (reference sequence). The CDR3 is 16 residues long. The CDR3 loop reads CASSLIGGGANEKLFF. The CDR3 DNA reads as TGTGCCAGCAGCTTGATCGGGGGTGGCGCTAATGAAAAACTGTTTTTT.

The chain joins TRBV9 to TRBJ1-3; TRBD1 matches at 7 bases. CDR1 and CDR2 (germline): SGDLS, YYNGEE. The ends lost 2 bases at V and 5 bases at J; junction bases unmatched: 13. This CDR3 has 17 residues. CDR3 in amino acids: CASSVRQGGGVRNTIYF. DNA for the CDR3: TGTGCCAGCAGCGTCCGACAGGGTGGCGGGGTGAGAAACACCATATATTTT.

CDR3 nucleotides: TGTGCCAGTAAGAGAAGTGATAATCAGCCCCAGCATTTT. Amino acid sequence: CASKRSDNQPQHF. The chain has TRBV19 and TRBJ1-5; D remains unclear. V was shortened by 7 bases and J by 4 bases, with 11 bases between the two germline ends. The CDR3 runs 13 residues. Per the germline V gene, CDR1 is LNHDA and CDR2 is SQIVND (reference sequence).

The chain recombines TRBV7-2 with TRBJ2-3; TRBD1 matches at 10 bases. This CDR3 comprises 16 residues. Per the germline V gene, CDR1 is SGHTA and CDR2 is FQGNSA. The J segment lost 3 bases and the V segment lost 3 bases, leaving 6 bases of the junction unmatched. CDR3 protein: CASSLSGTGATDTQYF. The CDR3 DNA reads as TGTGCCAGCAGCTTGTCCGGGACAGGGGCAACAGATACGCAGTATTTT.

The rearrangement uses TRBV5-1 and TRBJ1-2; a weak D match, TRBD1 (6 bases). This CDR3 is 13 amino acids long. Germline CDR1 SGHRS, CDR2 YFSETQ. V was cut by 5 bases and J by 7 bases, with 15 bases left in between. For the CDR3, the DNA is TGCGCCAGCAGTCCTGCAGGGGACGGTGGCTACACCTTC. It is translated as CASSPAGDGGYTF.

This clone appeared a single time. CDR3 DNA sequence: TGTGCCAGCAGTTACTACGGGGAAATTGCGGAAAAACTGTTTTTT. Translated, it gives CASSYYGEIAEKLFF. The rearrangement uses TRBV6-6 and TRBJ1-4; D call uncertain. Germline values: CDR1 MNHNY, CDR2 SVGAGI (reference sequence). The CDR3 extends over 15 amino acids. Trimming shortened V by 1 base and J by 8 bases, and 14 bases separated the two germline ends.

The rearrangement uses TRBV27 and TRBJ1-2; 7 bases are a match to TRBD1. Germline V gene data show CDR1 as MNHEY and CDR2 as SMNVEV (reference sequence). Unmatched junction bases numbered 7, after V lost 5 bases and J lost 1 base. The CDR3 loop spans 15 amino acids. CDR3 amino acids: CASSLTGSYNYGYTF. In nucleotides, the CDR3 is TGTGCCAGCAGTCTGACAGGGTCTTATAACTATGGCTACACCTTC.

This clone was seen a single time. The rearrangement uses TRBV12-2 and TRBJ2-5; TRBD1 is the table's D call, not checked against the DNA. TRBV12-2 is reported as a pseudogene. This CDR3 contains 14 residues. CDR3 region: CASRNDRVWETQYF. CDR3 nucleotides: TGTGCAAGTCGTAACGACAGGGTTTGGGAGACCCAGTACTTC.

The chain couples TRBV5-1 to TRBJ1-1; D uncertain. This CDR3 is built from 14 residues. The germline V and J ends were trimmed by 0 bases and 7 bases, with 13 bases remaining between them. Per the germline V gene, CDR1 is SGHRS and CDR2 is YFSETQ. The CDR3 protein is CASSLVGSDGEAFF. The CDR3 DNA reads as TGCGCCAGCAGCTTGGTCGGGTCCGACGGTGAAGCTTTCTTT.

The V call is TRBV7-8, the J call TRBJ1-1, with no clear D. Germline loops: CDR1 SGHVS, CDR2 FQNEAQ. The germline V and J ends were trimmed by 5 bases and 1 base, with 8 bases remaining between them. This CDR3 spans 13 amino acids. The CDR3, as DNA: TGTGCCAGCAGCCAGGATTGGAACACTGAAGCTTTCTTT. Residues: CASSQDWNTEAFF.

The chain combines TRBV4-2 with TRBJ2-1; D could derive from TRBD1 or TRBD2 (5 bases each). This CDR3 contains 15 residues. Trimming removed 3 bases from V and 0 bases from J, with 9 bases in between. The germline V gene encodes CDR1 LGHNA and CDR2 YNFKEQ. The CDR3 is CASSQGTGSYNEQFF. In DNA, the CDR3 is TGTGCCAGCAGCCAGGGGACGGGCTCCTACAATGAGCAGTTCTTC.

This rearrangement joins TRBV18 to TRBJ2-5; D is ambiguous. The V gene's germline CDR1 is KGHSH and CDR2 LQKENI. Between the trimmed V and J ends, which lost 0 bases and 2 bases, there was a span of 7 bases. This CDR3 spans 14 amino acids. Here the CDR3 DNA reads TGTGCCAGCTCACCACCGTCAGCTCAAGAGACCCAGTACTTC. Its protein product is CASSPPSAQETQYF.

This clone came up a few times. This sequence joins TRBV27 and TRBJ1-4; the D is unclear. CDR1 is MNHEY and CDR2 is SMNVEV in the germline V gene (reference sequence). Trimming left V 5 bases short and J 7 bases short, with 20 bases between. There are 16 residues in the CDR3. As DNA, the CDR3 is TGTGCCAGCAGTCCTACTCCCCAGTCCCCAATTGAAAAACTGTTTTTT. It codes for CASSPTPQSPIEKLFF.

The chain employs TRBV5-1 and TRBJ2-5; 7 bases match TRBD1. This CDR3 is 15 amino acids long. The germline gives CDR1 SGHRS, CDR2 YFSETQ. Trimming removed 3 bases from V and 2 bases from J; junction bases left unmatched: 7. CDR3 nucleotides: TGCGCCAGCAGCTCAGGACAGGTGGTTCAAGAGACCCAGTACTTC. It is translated as CASSSGQVVQETQYF.

Here the CDR3 reads CARTRTSSLYEQYF. The DNA for the CDR3 is TGTGCCAGGACTCGGACTAGTAGCCTTTACGAGCAGTACTTC. This chain joins TRBV9 and TRBJ2-7; TRBD2 aligns across 7 bases. Germline-derived CDR1 and CDR2 are SGDLS and YYNGEE. The CDR3 extends over 14 amino acids. Trimming cost V 8 bases and J 4 bases; bases outside gene matches: 12.